This T cell receptor beta chain was observed in a study of T cell responses to AZD1222 COVID-19 vaccine. Second-dose recipients at about 4 or about 12 weeks were treated as one pooled group. On this clone: What it binds is not known.

Using immunoSEQ multiplex PCR, the repertoire was profiled, and TCRdb retains in-frame clones only, with some absent. This sample has about 200,000 clones, with 90% to 95% found just once. Points from the study as a whole: Females outnumbered males among donors, who were mostly white British; clonal diversity was possibly underestimated. CD4 TCRs covered the whole spike, strongest at regions 160-218 and 743-854. When two AZD1222 doses had been given, Spike-specific TCR breadth and depth rose.

The specimen comprised peripheral blood, sampled 28 days after the second AZD1222 dose. The sequence was obtained from an adult who received the AZD1222 COVID-19 vaccine.

The CDR3 bases are TGTGCCAGCAGACTGGACAGATATTACGAGCAGTACTTC. As protein: CASRLDRYYEQYF. The rearrangement links TRBV7-2 to TRBJ2-7; a weak D match, TRBD1 (6 bases). CDR1 and CDR2 (germline): SGHTA, FQGNSA. CDR3 length equals 13 residues. Trimming pared 6 bases from V and 4 bases from J, leaving 13 bases between.